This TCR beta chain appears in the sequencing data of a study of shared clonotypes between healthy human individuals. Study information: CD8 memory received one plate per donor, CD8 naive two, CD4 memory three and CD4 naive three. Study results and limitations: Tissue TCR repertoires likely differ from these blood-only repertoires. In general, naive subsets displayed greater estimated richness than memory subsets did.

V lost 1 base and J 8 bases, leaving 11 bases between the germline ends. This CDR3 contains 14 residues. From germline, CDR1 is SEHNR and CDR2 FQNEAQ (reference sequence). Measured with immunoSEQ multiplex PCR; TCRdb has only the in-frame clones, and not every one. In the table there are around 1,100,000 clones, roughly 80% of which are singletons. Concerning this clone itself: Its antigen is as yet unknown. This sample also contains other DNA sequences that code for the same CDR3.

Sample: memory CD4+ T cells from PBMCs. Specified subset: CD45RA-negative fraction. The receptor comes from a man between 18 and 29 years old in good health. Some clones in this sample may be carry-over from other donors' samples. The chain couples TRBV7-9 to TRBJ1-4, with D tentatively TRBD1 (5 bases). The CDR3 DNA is TGTGCCAGCAGCTTAGTAGGTGGGGGAGAAAAACTGTTTTTT. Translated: CASSLVGGGEKLFF. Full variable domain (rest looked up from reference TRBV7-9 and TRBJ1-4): DTGVSQNPRHKITKRGQNVTFRCDPISEHNRLYWYRQTLGQGPEFLTYFQNEAQLEKSRLLSDRFSAERPKGSFSTLEIQRTEQGDSAMYLCASSLVGGGEKLFFGSGTQLSVL.